This record looks at one TCR beta chain sequence and its context. The antigen remains unidentified. Researchers ran the PCR with 60 Vbeta and 13 Jbeta primers. This table comes from immunoSEQ multiplex PCR, and its TCRdb copy is limited to in-frame clones, with some not included. In the table there are around 36,000 clones, around 86% of which are singletons. This CDR3 is 16 amino acids long. The germline CDR1 and CDR2 sequences are LNHDA and SQIVND (reference sequence). Deletions cut 3 bases from V and 4 bases from J, with 16 bases between. This entry is derived from a study of cytomegalovirus exposure and HLA in healthy donors. Nominal health characterized the donors when sampled, though unrecorded immune exposures were likely. Study outcomes and limitations: Later analysis identified about 18,000 TCR beta sequences associated with HLA alleles, using a false discovery rate threshold of 0.05. There were reportedly fewer N-insertions in an Asian-associated ancestry cluster than the approximately 700-donor mean, in a later analysis. It has been reported that TCR beta sequences accurately predicted the HLA-A and HLA-B alleles of most subjects.

The genes are TRBV19 and TRBJ1-5; perhaps TRBD1 as D (5 bases). The sample comprised PBMCs. The receptor was isolated from a woman in her thirties or forties in good health and CMV-seropositive. This CDR3 is CASSIMLGRTNQPQHF. Written as DNA, the CDR3 is TGTGCCAGTAGTATCATGCTCGGACGGACAAATCAGCCCCAGCATTTT.